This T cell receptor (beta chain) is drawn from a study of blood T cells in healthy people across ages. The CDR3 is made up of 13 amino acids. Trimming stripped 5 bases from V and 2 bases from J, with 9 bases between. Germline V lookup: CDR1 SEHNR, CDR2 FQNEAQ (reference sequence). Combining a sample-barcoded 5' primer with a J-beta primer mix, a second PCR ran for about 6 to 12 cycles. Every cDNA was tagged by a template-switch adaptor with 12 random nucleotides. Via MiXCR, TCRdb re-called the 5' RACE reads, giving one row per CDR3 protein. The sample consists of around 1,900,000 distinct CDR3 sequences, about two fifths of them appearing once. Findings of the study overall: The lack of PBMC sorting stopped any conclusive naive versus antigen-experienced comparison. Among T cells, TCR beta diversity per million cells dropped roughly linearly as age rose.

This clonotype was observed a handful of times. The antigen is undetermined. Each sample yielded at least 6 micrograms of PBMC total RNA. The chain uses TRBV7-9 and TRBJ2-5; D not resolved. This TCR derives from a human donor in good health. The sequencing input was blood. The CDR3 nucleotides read TGTGCCAGCAGCACCTTGGGGCAAGAGACCCAGTACTTC. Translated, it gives CASSTLGQETQYF.